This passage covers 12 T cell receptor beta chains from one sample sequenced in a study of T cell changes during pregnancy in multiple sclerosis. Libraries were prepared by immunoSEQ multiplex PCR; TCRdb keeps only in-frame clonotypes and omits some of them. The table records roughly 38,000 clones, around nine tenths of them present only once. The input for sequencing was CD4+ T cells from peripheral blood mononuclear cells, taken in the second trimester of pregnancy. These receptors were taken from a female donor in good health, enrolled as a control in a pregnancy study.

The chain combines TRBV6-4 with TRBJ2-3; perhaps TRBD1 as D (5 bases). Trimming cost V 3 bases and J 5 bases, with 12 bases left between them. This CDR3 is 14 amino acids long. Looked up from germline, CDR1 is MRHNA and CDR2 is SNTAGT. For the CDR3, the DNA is TGTGCCAGCAGTGAATCGCAGGGCAGAGATACGCAGTATTTT. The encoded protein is CASSESQGRDTQYF.

The CDR3 reads CASSTSGGARDTQYF. The DNA of the CDR3 is TGTGCCAGCAGCACTAGCGGGGGGGCCAGAGATACGCAGTATTTT. The chain combines TRBV7-8 with TRBJ2-3, with 13 bases identical to TRBD2. Germline lookup yields CDR1 SGHVS and CDR2 FQNEAQ. This CDR3 region has 15 residues. V trimming: 5 bases; J trimming: 5 bases; junction bases outside the gene matches: 4.

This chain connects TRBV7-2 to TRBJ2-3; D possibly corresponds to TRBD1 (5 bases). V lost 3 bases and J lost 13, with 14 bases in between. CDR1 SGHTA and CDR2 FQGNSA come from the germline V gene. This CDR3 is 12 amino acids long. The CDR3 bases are TGTGCCAGCAGCTTCAGCGACAGTAACGAGTATTTT. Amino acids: CASSFSDSNEYF.

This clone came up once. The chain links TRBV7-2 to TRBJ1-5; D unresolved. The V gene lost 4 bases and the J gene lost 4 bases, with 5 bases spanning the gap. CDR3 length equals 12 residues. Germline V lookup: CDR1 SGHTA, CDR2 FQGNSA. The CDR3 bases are TGTGCCAGCAGCTCCCTTAATCAGCCCCAGCATTTT. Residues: CASSSLNQPQHF.

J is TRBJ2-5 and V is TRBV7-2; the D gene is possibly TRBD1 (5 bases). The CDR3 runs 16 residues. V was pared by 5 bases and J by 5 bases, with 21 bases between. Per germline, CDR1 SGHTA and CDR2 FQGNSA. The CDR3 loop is CASSPSSQGRWETQYF. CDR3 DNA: TGTGCCAGCAGCCCATCCAGCCAGGGTCGGTGGGAGACCCAGTACTTC.

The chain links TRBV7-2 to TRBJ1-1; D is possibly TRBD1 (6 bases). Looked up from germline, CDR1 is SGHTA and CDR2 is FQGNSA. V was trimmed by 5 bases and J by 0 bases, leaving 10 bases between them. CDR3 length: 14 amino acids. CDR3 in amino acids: CASSTQGLNTEAFF. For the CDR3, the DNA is TGTGCCAGCAGCACACAGGGTTTGAACACTGAAGCTTTCTTT.

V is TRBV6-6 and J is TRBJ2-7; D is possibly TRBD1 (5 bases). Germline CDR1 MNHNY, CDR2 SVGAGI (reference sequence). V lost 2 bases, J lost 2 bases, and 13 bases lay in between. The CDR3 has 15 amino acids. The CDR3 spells CASSYGAASTYEQYF. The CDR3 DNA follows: TGTGCCAGCAGTTACGGGGCGGCCAGCACCTACGAGCAGTACTTC.

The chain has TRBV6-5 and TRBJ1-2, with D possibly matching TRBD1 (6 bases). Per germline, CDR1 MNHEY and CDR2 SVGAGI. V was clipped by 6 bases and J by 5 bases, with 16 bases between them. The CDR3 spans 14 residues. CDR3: CASRQQGPPYGYTF. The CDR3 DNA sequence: TGTGCCAGCAGACAACAGGGTCCACCGTATGGCTACACCTTC.

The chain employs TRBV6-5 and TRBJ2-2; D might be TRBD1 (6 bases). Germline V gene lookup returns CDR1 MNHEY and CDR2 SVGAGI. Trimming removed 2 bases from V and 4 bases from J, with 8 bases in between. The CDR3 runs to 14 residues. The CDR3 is CASSYGGFTGELFF. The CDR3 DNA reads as TGTGCCAGCAGTTACGGGGGCTTCACCGGGGAGCTGTTTTTT.

The CDR3 bases are TGTGCCAGCAGTGAAGTGGGACTACAGGGCCCAGATACGCAGTATTTT. As protein: CASSEVGLQGPDTQYF. The chain combines TRBV6-1 with TRBJ2-3, with D possibly being TRBD2 (7 bases). Germline V gene lookup returns CDR1 MNHNS and CDR2 SASEGT. This CDR3 has 16 amino acids. V dropped 1 base and J dropped 4 bases, with 15 bases sitting between them.

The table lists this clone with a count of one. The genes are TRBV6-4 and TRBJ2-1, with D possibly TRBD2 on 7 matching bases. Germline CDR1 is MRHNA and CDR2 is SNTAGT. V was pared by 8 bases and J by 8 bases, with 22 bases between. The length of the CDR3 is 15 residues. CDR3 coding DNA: TGTGCCAGCCCTTCCGGGGGGCGTTTCGTAGATGAGCAGTTCTTC. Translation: CASPSGGRFVDEQFF.

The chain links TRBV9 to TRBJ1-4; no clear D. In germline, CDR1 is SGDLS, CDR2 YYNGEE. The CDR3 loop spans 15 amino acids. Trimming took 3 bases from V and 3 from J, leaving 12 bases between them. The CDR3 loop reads CASSGRPGSNEKLFF. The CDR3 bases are TGTGCCAGCAGCGGGCGTCCGGGATCTAATGAAAAACTGTTTTTT.